Shown below are 21 T cell receptor beta chains from a single sample sequenced in a study of T cells after yellow fever vaccination. MiXCR, applied by TCRdb to the 5' RACE reads, yields one record per CDR3 protein. The sample has around 250,000 distinct CDR3 sequences, 6.9% seen once. Sequenced here: CD4+ T cells sorted from PBMCs, sampled 15 days after the yellow fever booster vaccination. These receptors were obtained from a man aged 25-45 years who received the YFV17D yellow fever vaccine.

This clonotype was observed a handful of times. The genes are TRBV6-6 and TRBJ2-1; 7 positions match TRBD2. The J segment lost 3 bases and the V segment lost 4 bases, leaving 0 bases of the junction unmatched. Germline loops: CDR1 MNHNY, CDR2 SVGAGI (reference sequence). The CDR3 has 13 residues. The CDR3 spells CASSWTSYNEQFF. Written as DNA, the CDR3 is TGTGCCAGCAGTTGGACTAGCTACAATGAGCAGTTCTTC.

This clonotype was seen a handful of times. This sequence joins TRBV6-6 and TRBJ2-1; TRBD1 is a possible D gene (6 bases). V was shortened by 6 bases and J by 13 bases, with 19 bases between the two germline ends. This CDR3 region has 13 residues. CDR1 and CDR2 from the germline V gene are MNHNY and SVGAGI (reference sequence). In DNA form, the CDR3 reads TGTGCCAGCAGCCGAAGACAGGCATTTACCCAGTTCTTC. It encodes CASSRRQAFTQFF.

This clonotype was detected a few times. This chain joins TRBV20-1 and TRBJ2-6, with D tentatively TRBD2 (5 bases). The CDR3 has 14 residues. V was cut by 6 bases and J by 3 bases, with 12 bases left in between. In germline, CDR1 is DFQATT, CDR2 SNEGSKA (reference sequence). CDR3 loop: CSASRVIGANVLTF. In nucleotides, the CDR3 is TGCAGTGCCTCGAGGGTAATTGGGGCCAACGTCCTGACTTTC.

This chain links TRBV5-4 with TRBJ2-5; 10 bases match TRBD1. The V gene's germline CDR1 is SGHNT and CDR2 YYREEE (reference sequence). The CDR3 is 15 residues long. Trimming at V came to 3 bases and at J to 3 bases, leaving 5 bases not matched to a gene. The DNA of the CDR3 is TGTGCCAGCAGCTGGGGACAGGGGAGGAAAGAGACCCAGTACTTC. Translated: CASSWGQGRKETQYF.

This clonotype was found many times. The chain recombines TRBV5-1 with TRBJ2-3; D not resolved. V lost 0 bases and J lost 6, with 11 bases in between. This CDR3 comprises 14 residues. Germline loops: CDR1 SGHRS, CDR2 YFSETQ. CDR3 loop: CASSLGVQGDTQYF. CDR3 DNA sequence: TGCGCCAGCAGCTTGGGGGTTCAAGGGGATACGCAGTATTTT.

J is TRBJ2-2 and V is TRBV5-4, with TRBD2 matching over 10 bases. After removal of 4 bases from V and 3 bases from J, the junction contained 3 bases not matched to a gene. CDR1 is SGHNT and CDR2 is YYREEE in the germline V gene (reference sequence). The CDR3 covers 15 residues. The chain's CDR3 is CASSLAGDYTGELFF. CDR3 in DNA: TGTGCCAGCAGCCTAGCGGGAGACTACACCGGGGAGCTGTTTTTT.

This clonotype was detected only a few times. V is TRBV7-2 and J is TRBJ1-2; D call uncertain. V dropped 5 bases and J dropped 10 bases, with 5 bases sitting between them. Germline CDR1 reads SGHTA; CDR2 reads FQGNSA. The CDR3 covers 9 residues. The CDR3 protein is CASSPAYTF. CDR3 nucleotide sequence: TGTGCCAGCAGCCCAGCCTACACCTTC.

The J gene is TRBJ1-2, the V gene TRBV7-2, with D uncertain. The V end lost 3 bases, the J end lost 2 bases, and 7 bases lay between the germline ends. The CDR3 length is 13 residues. CDR1 is SGHTA and CDR2 is FQGNSA in the germline V gene. The CDR3 loop is CASSFGQNYGYTF. CDR3 bases: TGTGCCAGCAGCTTTGGTCAGAACTATGGCTACACCTTC.

There are many counts of this clonotype. J is TRBJ2-1 and V is TRBV7-2, with TRBD1 identical over 8 bases. Germline trimming cut 3 bases from V and 9 bases from J; bases unmatched to any gene: 10. The CDR3 covers 15 residues. Germline-derived CDR1 and CDR2 are SGHTA and FQGNSA. The CDR3 here is CASSFGQGSIGEQFF. CDR3 coding DNA: TGTGCCAGCAGCTTCGGACAGGGTAGCATAGGTGAGCAGTTCTTC.

J is TRBJ2-1 and V is TRBV4-1; no clear D. This CDR3 is built from 16 residues. Germline values: CDR1 MGHRA, CDR2 YSYEKL. Trimming left V 0 bases short and J 6 bases short, with 15 bases between. CDR3 DNA sequence: TGCGCCAGCAGCCAAGATGAGCAGTTTCCCTTCAATGAGCAGTTCTTC. Protein sequence: CASSQDEQFPFNEQFF.

This clonotype appeared a few times. The chain employs TRBV7-6 and TRBJ2-1; 16 positions agree with TRBD2. The CDR3 length is 17 residues. Germline CDR1 and CDR2: SGHVS and FNYEAQ. J gave up 9 bases and V 2 bases, and 7 bases lay outside the gene matches. This chain's CDR3 is CASSLQGLAGGPGEQFF. The CDR3 nucleotides are TGTGCCAGCAGCTTACAGGGACTAGCGGGAGGGCCGGGTGAGCAGTTCTTC.

In this sample, this clonotype turned up a few times. The J gene is TRBJ2-3, the V gene TRBV7-2, with a tentative D call TRBD2 (6 bases). V was shortened by 2 bases and J by 0 bases, with 9 bases between the two germline ends. The CDR3 loop spans 15 amino acids. Germline V lookup: CDR1 SGHTA, CDR2 FQGNSA. The CDR3 here is CASSLLATSTDTQYF. The CDR3, as DNA: TGTGCCAGCAGCTTACTAGCGACAAGCACAGATACGCAGTATTTT. The whole variable domain, filled in from reference TRBV7-2 and TRBJ2-3, reads GAGVSQSPSNKVTEKGKDVELRCDPISGHTALYWYRQSLGQGLEFLIYFQGNSAPDKSGLPSDRFSAERTGGSVSTLTIQRTQQEDSAVYLCASSLLATSTDTQYFGPGTRLTVL.

This clonotype has ten or more counts. V is TRBV11-3 and J is TRBJ2-1, with D maybe TRBD2 (5 bases). Trimming left V 1 base short and J 5 bases short, with 12 bases between. The CDR3 length is 15 residues. Per the germline V gene, CDR1 is SGHNT and CDR2 is YENEEA. The CDR3 DNA reads TGTGCCAGCAGCTTAGTGACTAAAGGGAACAATGAGCAGTTCTTC. Translation: CASSLVTKGNNEQFF.

This clonotype has just a few counts. This rearrangement joins TRBV4-2 to TRBJ2-7, with D possibly TRBD2 on 6 matching bases. This CDR3 has 14 residues. Germline V gene sequence: CDR1 LGHNA, CDR2 YNFKEQ. The V end lost 1 base, the J end lost 2 bases, and 9 bases lay between the germline ends. The CDR3 sequence: CASSQAGGTYEQYF. The DNA for the CDR3 is TGTGCCAGCAGCCAAGCTGGGGGGACCTACGAGCAGTACTTC.

This clonotype turned up a few times. The CDR3 here is CASSYGSGRVVSYEQYF. The CDR3 nucleotides read TGTGCCAGCAGTTACGGTAGCGGGAGGGTAGTCTCCTACGAGCAGTACTTC. The chain links TRBV6-5 to TRBJ2-7; 11 nucleotides line up with TRBD2. V gave up 2 bases and J gave up 0 bases; unmatched junction bases: 6. Per germline, CDR1 MNHEY and CDR2 SVGAGI. The CDR3 runs 17 residues.

The CDR3 here is CASSPLPRQGVGVHTEAFF. The CDR3, as DNA: TGTGCCAGCAGCCCCCTCCCCAGACAGGGGGTGGGGGTGCACACTGAAGCTTTCTTT. The chain links TRBV7-3 to TRBJ1-1; 9 nucleotides line up with TRBD1. CDR3 length: 19 amino acids. Trimming at V came to 5 bases and at J to 3 bases, leaving 19 bases not matched to a gene. Looked up from germline, CDR1 is SGHTA and CDR2 is FQGTGA.

This clonotype has a handful of counts. V usage is TRBV7-8 and J usage is TRBJ2-3; D unresolved. This CDR3 has 17 amino acids. Trimming stripped 4 bases from V and 0 bases from J, with 17 bases between. Germline CDR1 and CDR2: SGHVS and FQNEAQ. Here the CDR3 reads CASSSVWGPTSTDTQYF. CDR3 DNA: TGTGCCAGCAGCTCTGTCTGGGGTCCTACTAGCACAGATACGCAGTATTTT.

CDR3 region: CASSRLDRGHQETQYF. CDR3 DNA: TGCGCCAGCAGCCGCCTGGACAGGGGGCACCAAGAGACCCAGTACTTC. This chain connects TRBV4-1 to TRBJ2-5; 11 nucleotides align to TRBD1. V was pared by 4 bases and J by 0 bases, with 4 bases of the junction left unmatched. CDR3 length equals 16 residues. Germline V gene data show CDR1 as MGHRA and CDR2 as YSYEKL.

The chain joins TRBV30 to TRBJ2-7, with no clear D. The germline V and J ends were trimmed by 4 bases and 1 base, with 8 bases remaining between them. CDR3 length equals 12 residues. Per the germline V gene, CDR1 is GTSNPN and CDR2 is SVGIG (reference sequence). CDR3 loop: CAWTTSSYEQYF. Here the CDR3 DNA reads TGTGCCTGGACGACAAGTTCCTACGAGCAGTACTTC.

The chain is built from TRBV5-1 and TRBJ2-1; 9 bases are a match to TRBD2. Germline V lookup: CDR1 SGHRS, CDR2 YFSETQ. The CDR3 totals 13 residues. The V gene end was trimmed by 1 base and the J gene end by 10 bases; junction bases not matched to a gene: 3. CDR3 coding DNA: TGCGCCAGCAGCTTGAGCCTAGCGGGGGAGCAGTTCTTC. Translating gives CASSLSLAGEQFF.

This clonotype has only a few counts. This rearrangement joins TRBV5-4 to TRBJ2-7; 10 nucleotides align to TRBD1. The V and J ends lost 3 bases and 3 bases, in that order; junction bases with no gene match: 3. Germline loops: CDR1 SGHNT, CDR2 YYREEE (reference sequence). The CDR3 runs to 14 residues. CDR3 DNA sequence: TGTGCCAGCAGCTCCCGGGACAGGGGCTACGAGCAGTACTTC. Translation: CASSSRDRGYEQYF.